Following are 32 T cell receptor beta chains from one sample sequenced in a study of T-cell reconstitution after alpha-beta-depleted transplantation in children. Preparation of the TCRbeta library used unique molecular identifiers. TCRdb re-called the PCR reads with MiXCR, one entry per CDR3 protein. The sample includes about 230,000 distinct CDR3 sequences, approximately 9% of them seen just once. This specimen consisted of PBMCs from the stem cell graft donor, obtained from the stem cell graft. The receptors here all came from a human donor who donated a stem cell graft to a child with acute lymphoblastic leukemia.

This clonotype was observed at least ten times. Germline and junction disagree at one end, which may indicate a read error. This chain connects TRBV3-1 to TRBJ2-7; D might be TRBD2 (6 bases). Per the germline V gene, CDR1 is LGHDT and CDR2 is YNNKEL (reference sequence). This CDR3 is built from 11 residues. DNA of the CDR3: TGTGCCAGCAGCCAAGAGGGCCCGGGGGACTTC. Protein: CASSQEGPGDF.

This clonotype has only a few counts. CDR3 sequence: CAWSVRAGPLNTEAFF. The CDR3 DNA reads as TGTGCCTGGAGTGTACGCGCAGGTCCCCTGAACACTGAAGCTTTCTTT. V usage is TRBV30 and J usage is TRBJ1-1; D ambiguous. The ends were cut back, 0 bases at V and 0 bases at J, with 14 bases in the middle. Germline values: CDR1 GTSNPN, CDR2 SVGIG (reference sequence). The CDR3 extends over 16 amino acids.

The J gene is TRBJ1-1, the V gene TRBV7-9, with 7 bases identical to TRBD1. Trimming at V came to 5 bases and at J to 6 bases, leaving 15 bases not matched to a gene. The germline V gene encodes CDR1 SEHNR and CDR2 FQNEAQ (reference sequence). The CDR3 consists of 16 residues. The CDR3 coding sequence is TGTGCCAGCAGCCTGAAACCCGGGACAGCGGGGGCTGAAGCTTTCTTT. Its protein product is CASSLKPGTAGAEAFF.

The sample holds a few counts of this clonotype. The V gene is TRBV27, the J gene TRBJ2-7, with 14 bases matching TRBD2. Looked up from germline, CDR1 is MNHEY and CDR2 is SMNVEV (reference sequence). The CDR3 has 17 amino acids. V lost 2 bases, J lost 5 bases, and 8 bases stayed unmatched. The CDR3 DNA sequence: TGTGCCAGCAGTTTAAGGACTAGCGGGGGGTCTATGGACGAGCAGTACTTC. Protein product: CASSLRTSGGSMDEQYF.

The sample holds many counts of this clonotype. This CDR3 reads CASSLGPGTQETQYF. CDR3 coding DNA: TGCGCCAGCAGCTTGGGTCCCGGGACCCAAGAGACCCAGTACTTC. This chain uses TRBV5-1 with TRBJ2-5; either TRBD1 or TRBD2 may supply D (5 bases each). V was trimmed by 0 bases and J by 1 base, leaving 10 bases between them. The CDR3 contains 15 residues. Germline loops: CDR1 SGHRS, CDR2 YFSETQ.

Many counts were recorded for this clonotype. V gene TRBV20-1 combines with J gene TRBJ1-2, with D hard to call. Germline values: CDR1 DFQATT, CDR2 SNEGSKA (reference sequence). V shed 0 bases and J shed 1 base, with 0 bases lying between them. There are 11 residues in the CDR3. In nucleotides, the CDR3 is TGCAGTGCTAGAGATAACTATGGCTACACCTTC. It translates to CSARDNYGYTF.

The chain carries TRBV30 and TRBJ1-5; 10 bases align to TRBD1. The CDR3 is 17 amino acids. Germline loops: CDR1 GTSNPN, CDR2 SVGIG (reference sequence). V lost 1 base to trimming and J lost 5 bases; unmatched junction nucleotides: 11. The CDR3 here is CAWSALRQGAAHQPQHF. CDR3 coding DNA: TGTGCCTGGAGTGCCCTTCGACAGGGGGCTGCTCATCAGCCCCAGCATTTT.

For this clonotype: A much larger clonotype is one base distant, so this may be a read error. The rearrangement joins TRBV20-1 to TRBJ1-1; 9 bases align to TRBD1. The germline CDR1 and CDR2 sequences are DFQATT and SNEGSKA (reference sequence). CDR3 length: 13 amino acids. The CDR3 DNA sequence: TGCAGTGTTAGAGGACGCGGGACAGGGAACGCTTTCTTT. Encoded protein: CSVRGRGTGNAFF.

This clonotype has a count of ten or more. This chain uses TRBV6-1 with TRBJ1-2, with 10 bases fitting TRBD1. Trimming took 7 bases from V and 4 from J; bases not matched to a gene: 3. The CDR3 covers 13 residues. Germline lookup yields CDR1 MNHNS and CDR2 SASEGT. The CDR3 loop reads CASTRDRGYGYTF. CDR3 coding DNA: TGTGCCAGCACCCGGGACAGGGGCTATGGCTACACCTTC.

J is TRBJ2-1 and V is TRBV7-2; D is undetermined. V lost 3 bases to trimming and J lost 10 bases, with 13 bases between them. The CDR3 sequence is 13 residues long. Germline V gene data show CDR1 as SGHTA and CDR2 as FQGNSA. In nucleotides, the CDR3 is TGTGCCAGCAGCTTTCGTCGGTCAGCGGAGCAGTTCTTC. Translation gives CASSFRRSAEQFF.

This clonotype was counted many times. The chain joins TRBV29-1 to TRBJ2-1; 7 bases fit TRBD2. This CDR3 region has 14 residues. CDR1 is SQVTM, CDR2 ANQGSEA, per germline. The V gene end was trimmed by 1 base and the J gene end by 5 bases; junction bases not matched to a gene: 5. The CDR3 reads CSVEGWGGNNEQFF. DNA for the CDR3: TGCAGCGTTGAAGGTTGGGGGGGGAACAATGAGCAGTTCTTC.

This clonotype was counted many times. The chain is built from TRBV7-9 and TRBJ1-2, with TRBD1 as a possible D gene (5 bases). Germline V gene lookup returns CDR1 SEHNR and CDR2 FQNEAQ (reference sequence). Trimming took 5 bases from V and 7 from J, leaving 14 bases between them. There are 13 residues in the CDR3. DNA of the CDR3: TGTGCCAGCAGCCAGACAGACTCTAGTGGCTACACCTTC. As protein: CASSQTDSSGYTF.

This clonotype was seen ten or more times. An end of the junction differs from the germline gene, which may be a read error. The V gene is TRBV24-1, the J gene TRBJ2-1, with D uncertain. The length of the CDR3 is 13 residues. Germline CDR1 is KGHDR and CDR2 is SFDVKD. The CDR3 reads CATRGPVNNEQLF. DNA for the CDR3: TGTGCCACCAGAGGGCCCGTAAACAATGAGCAGCTCTTC.

This clonotype was seen repeatedly, ten times or more. The chain has TRBV12-3 or TRBV12-4 and TRBJ1-4; D might be TRBD1 (6 bases). The CDR3 contains 16 residues. Trimming pared 6 bases from V and 0 bases from J, leaving 14 bases between. CDR3 sequence reads: CASSQDSLATNEKLFF. In DNA, the CDR3 is TGTGCCAGCAGCCAGGACAGTCTTGCAACTAATGAAAAACTGTTTTTT.

The rearrangement links TRBV20-1 to TRBJ1-6, with a weak D call TRBD1 (6 bases). The V gene's germline CDR1 is DFQATT and CDR2 SNEGSKA (reference sequence). This CDR3 spans 13 amino acids. Trimming took 6 bases from V and 9 from J, leaving 15 bases between them. DNA of the CDR3: TGCAGTGCCCGAGGGGGAGTCGGTTCACCCCTCCACTTT. Translated: CSARGGVGSPLHF.

This clonotype was seen ten or more times. Here the CDR3 DNA reads TGCGCCAGCAGCTTGGGGCCCCAGGCAACCGGGGAGCTGTTTTTT. This gives the protein CASSLGPQATGELFF. The V gene is TRBV5-1, the J gene TRBJ2-2; D ambiguous. Trimming stripped 0 bases from V and 5 bases from J, with 11 bases between. This CDR3 is 15 amino acids long. Germline CDR1 SGHRS, CDR2 YFSETQ. The entire variable domain, with the rest obtained from reference TRBV5-1 and TRBJ2-2, is as follows: KAGVTQTPRYLIKTRGQQVTLSCSPISGHRSVSWYQQTPGQGLQFLFEYFSETQRNKGNFPGRFSGRQFSNSRSEMNVSTLELGDSALYLCASSLGPQATGELFFGEGSRLTVL.

There are many counts of this clonotype. The chain carries TRBV6-1 and TRBJ2-3; TRBD1 is a possible D gene (6 bases). V lost 5 bases and J lost 3, with 21 bases in between. The CDR3 has 17 residues. From germline, CDR1 is MNHNS and CDR2 SASEGT. The CDR3 protein is CASSTAGTKTATDTQYF. DNA of the CDR3: TGTGCCAGCAGTACAGCCGGGACAAAGACAGCAACAGATACGCAGTATTTT.

The rearrangement links TRBV29-1 to TRBJ2-7, with 10 nucleotides matching TRBD1. The CDR3 spans 12 residues. V shed 7 bases and J 2 bases; nucleotides not matched to a gene: 2. The germline V gene has CDR1 SQVTM and CDR2 ANQGSEA. The chain's CDR3 is CSAGTGAYEQYF. DNA for the CDR3: TGCAGCGCCGGGACAGGGGCCTACGAGCAGTACTTC.

The chain is built from TRBV7-2 and TRBJ2-5, with 9 bases aligning to TRBD2. Germline trimming cut 3 bases from V and 7 bases from J; bases unmatched to any gene: 15. This CDR3 region has 17 residues. Germline V gene sequence: CDR1 SGHTA, CDR2 FQGNSA. The CDR3 DNA reads TGTGCCAGCAGCTTTAGTCCTAGCGGGGTCTACCCGAGGACCCAGTACTTC. Translation gives CASSFSPSGVYPRTQYF.

This clonotype has a handful of counts. This chain connects TRBV28 to TRBJ1-5, with D unclear. Trimming left V 2 bases short and J 1 base short, with 9 bases between. Germline CDR1 reads MDHEN; CDR2 reads SYDVKM. The CDR3 runs to 15 residues. The CDR3 here is CASSLEGWSNQPQHF. The CDR3 DNA is TGTGCCAGCAGTTTAGAGGGCTGGAGCAATCAGCCCCAGCATTTT.

Details on this clonotype: A much larger clone differs from this one at a single base, so this may be a read error. The rearrangement joins TRBV12-3 or TRBV12-4 to TRBJ1-6; D possibly corresponds to TRBD1 (6 bases). Trimming stripped 5 bases from V and 9 bases from J, with 14 bases between. There are 14 residues in the CDR3. CDR3 DNA: TGTGCCAGCAGTGACTACCAGGACAGTTCACCCCTCCACTTT. This gives the protein CASSDYQDSSPLHF.

This clonotype was recorded a few times. The rearrangement links TRBV6-5 to TRBJ1-2; 8 bases fit TRBD1. The CDR3 sequence is 17 residues long. The V gene end was trimmed by 5 bases and the J gene end by 0 bases; junction bases not matched to a gene: 11. Per the germline V gene, CDR1 is MNHEY and CDR2 is SVGAGI. The DNA for the CDR3 is TGTGCCAGCAGTACTTCCCGGACAGGGAGCCCTAACTATGGCTACACCTTC. This gives the protein CASSTSRTGSPNYGYTF.

This clonotype was seen at least ten times. This rearrangement joins TRBV20-1 to TRBJ2-2, with TRBD1 matching over 11 bases. CDR3 length: 13 residues. The V segment lost 5 bases and the J segment 8 bases; nucleotides outside the gene matches: 4. CDR1 is DFQATT and CDR2 is SNEGSKA in the germline V gene (reference sequence). CDR3 region: CSAGQGAGGELFF. DNA for the CDR3: TGCAGTGCTGGACAGGGGGCGGGGGGGGAGCTGTTTTTT.

This clonotype has ten or more counts. As DNA, the CDR3 is TGTGCCAGCAGTCGACAGGGGGAAGTACGTGAAAAACTGTTTTTT. It encodes CASSRQGEVREKLFF. The rearrangement joins TRBV12-3 or TRBV12-4 to TRBJ1-4; TRBD1 aligns across 9 bases. This CDR3 has 15 residues. Trimming removed 5 bases from V and 7 bases from J; junction bases left unmatched: 8.

The chain couples TRBV6-5 to TRBJ2-5; D may be TRBD1 (6 bases). V lost 2 bases and J 2 bases, leaving 12 bases between the germline ends. Germline V gives CDR1 MNHEY, CDR2 SVGAGI. The CDR3 sequence is 15 residues long. In nucleotides, the CDR3 is TGTGCCAGCAGTTACAACCGGGACAAACAAGAGACCCAGTACTTC. It encodes CASSYNRDKQETQYF.

Many counts were recorded for this clonotype. The chain uses TRBV7-2 and TRBJ2-7, with 8 bases that match TRBD1. The length of the CDR3 is 16 residues. Trimming removed 1 base from V and 2 bases from J; junction bases left unmatched: 7. Germline CDR1 is SGHTA and CDR2 is FQGNSA. The CDR3 DNA follows: TGTGCCAGCAGCTTAGATGTCGGGACAGGCACCTACGAGCAGTACTTC. It codes for CASSLDVGTGTYEQYF.

This clonotype was counted only a few times. The V and J genes are TRBV20-1 and TRBJ2-3; 10 positions match TRBD2. Germline V gene lookup returns CDR1 DFQATT and CDR2 SNEGSKA (reference sequence). The J segment lost 1 base and the V segment lost 5 bases, leaving 9 bases of the junction unmatched. The CDR3 has 16 amino acids. In DNA, the CDR3 is TGCAGTGCTGCGATAGTCCTAGCGGGGGGCACAGATACGCAGTATTTT. The encoded protein is CSAAIVLAGGTDTQYF.

This clonotype came up many times. V is TRBV4-2 and J is TRBJ2-2; D gene unclear. Trimming shortened V by 2 bases and J by 8 bases, and 9 bases separated the two germline ends. Germline-derived CDR1 and CDR2 are LGHNA and YNFKEQ. The CDR3 length is 13 residues. In DNA form, the CDR3 reads TGTGCCAGCAGCCAAAGATCGTGGGGGGAGCTGTTTTTT. Translation: CASSQRSWGELFF.

In this sample, this clonotype turned up many times. The chain combines TRBV5-1 with TRBJ2-7; D might be TRBD1 or TRBD2, each matching 5 bases. V gave up 4 bases and J gave up 6 bases, with 17 bases separating them. There are 14 residues in the CDR3. CDR1 SGHRS and CDR2 YFSETQ come from the germline V gene. The CDR3, as DNA: TGCGCCAGCAGCGGGGGAGCAGTTAGGTCCGAGCAGTACTTC. Translated: CASSGGAVRSEQYF.

This clonotype has only a few counts. The chain joins TRBV7-2 to TRBJ2-1; D possibly corresponds to TRBD2 (7 bases). The CDR3 has 14 residues. Germline V gene data show CDR1 as SGHTA and CDR2 as FQGNSA. Trimming shortened V by 11 bases and J by 2 bases, and 16 bases separated the two germline ends. This chain's CDR3 is CAAKTGGPYNEQFF. In DNA form, the CDR3 reads TGTGCCGCGAAGACGGGGGGCCCCTACAATGAGCAGTTCTTC.

This clonotype was counted only a few times. The chain joins TRBV12-3 or TRBV12-4 to TRBJ1-1; no clear D gene. Trimming cost V 1 base and J 5 bases, with 17 bases left between them. The CDR3 runs to 16 residues. The chain's CDR3 is CASSLGGQTAATEAFF. The CDR3 nucleotides read TGTGCCAGCAGTTTAGGTGGGCAGACTGCGGCAACTGAAGCTTTCTTT.

The chain links TRBV12-3 or TRBV12-4 to TRBJ2-2; tentatively, D is TRBD1 or TRBD2 (5 bases each). V lost 3 bases, J lost 2 bases, and 13 bases lay in between. This CDR3 comprises 16 residues. This chain's CDR3 is CASSFGGSPNTGELFF. CDR3 coding DNA: TGTGCCAGCAGTTTTGGGGGTTCCCCCAACACCGGGGAGCTGTTTTTT.